The clone carrying this T cell receptor (beta chain) was counted a single time. Its matching antigen is unknown. V lost 1 base and J lost 2, with 21 bases in between. Germline CDR1 is MNHEY and CDR2 is SMNVEV (reference sequence). The CDR3 covers 18 residues. Profiled with immunoSEQ multiplex PCR; TCRdb holds only in-frame clones, not every one. The sample yields about 92,000 clones, about four fifths seen once. This record comes from a study of graft-versus-host responses after intestinal transplantation. The overall study: Isolated intestinal, liver-intestinal, or multivisceral transplants were what recipients had. Induction using anti-thymocyte globulin, followed by tacrolimus and steroids for roughly 3 years, was given to all recipients. Findings and limits, study-wide: Researchers found GvH clones in recipient marrow, and some showed up first in ileum or blood. Graft-donor T cell macrochimerism coincided with high graft-versus-host to host-versus-graft clonal ratios in allografts.

The TCR was taken from a human donor who received an intestinal transplant. The genes are TRBV27 and TRBJ2-7; D uncertain. The input for sequencing was unstimulated CD8+ T cells sorted from spleen or lymph node cells, taken before intestinal transplant. The CDR3 protein is CASSLCHPSWPFPYEQYF. For the CDR3, the DNA is TGTGCCAGCAGTTTATGCCACCCCTCGTGGCCGTTCCCCTACGAGCAGTACTTC.